The 12 T cell receptor beta chains in this list originate from one sample, sequenced in a study of STAT5B mutations in CD4+ large granular lymphocyte leukemia. Clones were read by immunoSEQ multiplex PCR, and TCRdb kept only the in-frame ones, dropping some. The sample includes about 18,000 clones, less than 85% seen only once; the top ten take roughly an eighth. Specimen: CD4+ T cells from blood buffy coats. These TCRs come from a human donor in good health.

The chain is built from TRBV7-9 and TRBJ1-5, with D perhaps matching TRBD1 (5 bases). Germline V CDR1 and CDR2: SEHNR, FQNEAQ (reference sequence). This CDR3 is 16 amino acids long. V was cut by 3 bases and J by 0 bases, with 12 bases left in between. CDR3 sequence reads: CASSLAGTNSNQPQHF. The DNA of the CDR3 is TGTGCCAGCAGCTTGGCAGGGACTAATAGCAATCAGCCCCAGCATTTT.

This clone was seen a single time. This sequence joins TRBV14 and TRBJ1-2; D gene unclear. V was clipped by 0 bases and J by 4 bases, with 9 bases between them. The CDR3 covers 14 residues. CDR1 SGHDN and CDR2 FVKESK come from the germline V gene. CDR3 DNA sequence: TGTGCCAGCAGCCAAGATCAGGAGGGCTATGGCTACACCTTC. Translated: CASSQDQEGYGYTF.

The chain couples TRBV5-4 to TRBJ2-5; D remains ambiguous. CDR3 length equals 14 residues. The ends were cut back, 4 bases at V and 5 bases at J, with 15 bases in the middle. Germline CDR1 is SGHNT and CDR2 is YYREEE (reference sequence). The CDR3: CASSRTNYPETQYF. CDR3 DNA: TGTGCCAGCAGCCGGACCAACTACCCGGAGACCCAGTACTTC. Combining the CDR3 with reference TRBV5-4 and TRBJ2-5 gives the whole variable domain ETGVTQSPTHLIKTRGQQVTLRCSSQSGHNTVSWYQQALGQGPQFIFQYYREEENGRGNFPPRFSGLQFPNYSSELNVNALELDDSALYLCASSRTNYPETQYFGPGTRLLVL.

The gene calls are TRBV29-1 and TRBJ2-2; no clear D. Trimming cost V 8 bases and J 3 bases, with 10 bases left between them. CDR3 length: 12 amino acids. CDR1 is SQVTM and CDR2 is ANQGSEA in the germline V gene. The CDR3 nucleotides are TGCAGCTTCTACAGCGACACCGGGGAGCTGTTTTTT. Protein product: CSFYSDTGELFF.

V usage is TRBV7-9 and J usage is TRBJ2-1, with 12 positions matching TRBD2. The germline gives CDR1 SEHNR, CDR2 FQNEAQ (reference sequence). The CDR3 runs 18 residues. With V trimmed by 1 base and J by 2 bases, 6 bases remained unmatched. The CDR3 is CASSLGLAGGPPYNEQFF. Written as DNA, the CDR3 is TGTGCCAGCAGCTTAGGTCTAGCGGGAGGGCCACCCTACAATGAGCAGTTCTTC.

The rearrangement joins TRBV2 to TRBJ1-1, with D maybe TRBD1 (5 bases). V lost 6 bases to trimming and J lost 1 base, with 9 bases between them. CDR1 is SNHLY and CDR2 is FYNNEI in the germline V gene. This CDR3 spans 13 amino acids. CDR3 residues: CASRTGGNTEAFF. The CDR3 bases are TGTGCCAGCAGAACAGGTGGGAACACTGAAGCTTTCTTT.

The chain links TRBV27 to TRBJ1-2; possible D gene TRBD1, 5 bases. Germline loops: CDR1 MNHEY, CDR2 SMNVEV (reference sequence). CDR3 length: 13 amino acids. V shed 6 bases and J shed 4 bases, with 12 bases lying between them. CDR3 sequence: CASSLTGGYGYTF. In DNA form, the CDR3 reads TGTGCCAGCAGCCTTACGGGGGGCTATGGCTACACCTTC.

This rearrangement joins TRBV5-6 to TRBJ1-2; maybe TRBD1 (6 bases). Germline V gene data show CDR1 as SGHDT and CDR2 as YYEEEE. This CDR3 contains 15 residues. V lost 4 bases and J lost 4, with 17 bases in between. The CDR3 coding sequence is TGTGCCAGCAGCGAGAGGGGGGCGCTGGGCTATGGCTACACCTTC. It specifies CASSERGALGYGYTF.

V gene TRBV6-5 combines with J gene TRBJ2-1; 10 positions agree with TRBD2. This CDR3 comprises 15 residues. Germline loops: CDR1 MNHEY, CDR2 SVGAGI. Unmatched junction bases numbered 11, after V lost 7 bases and J lost 8 bases. The CDR3 spells CASTPPGSGRYEQFF. DNA for the CDR3: TGTGCCAGCACCCCTCCGGGTAGCGGGAGGTATGAGCAGTTCTTC.

The rearrangement links TRBV6-1 to TRBJ2-5; D remains ambiguous. V lost 2 bases and J lost 1, with 2 bases in between. The CDR3 is 12 residues long. Germline values: CDR1 MNHNS, CDR2 SASEGT. CDR3 coding DNA: TGTGCCAGCAGTGAAACCCAAGAGACCCAGTACTTC. Protein product: CASSETQETQYF.

The chain joins TRBV6-1 to TRBJ2-2; D is uncertain. The CDR3 loop spans 13 amino acids. Germline-derived CDR1 and CDR2 are MNHNS and SASEGT. The germline V and J ends were trimmed by 7 bases and 1 base, with 7 bases remaining between them. Here the CDR3 reads CASKRQNTGELFF. Here the CDR3 DNA reads TGTGCCAGCAAGAGACAGAACACCGGGGAGCTGTTTTTT.

V gene TRBV6-5 combines with J gene TRBJ2-7, with a tentative D call TRBD2 (6 bases). The CDR3 has 14 amino acids. Germline CDR1 reads MNHEY; CDR2 reads SVGAGI. V lost 2 bases and J 6 bases, leaving 14 bases between the germline ends. The CDR3 DNA sequence: TGTGCCAGCAGTTACCACGGGAGTGCTGGCGAGCAGTACTTC. Its protein product is CASSYHGSAGEQYF.